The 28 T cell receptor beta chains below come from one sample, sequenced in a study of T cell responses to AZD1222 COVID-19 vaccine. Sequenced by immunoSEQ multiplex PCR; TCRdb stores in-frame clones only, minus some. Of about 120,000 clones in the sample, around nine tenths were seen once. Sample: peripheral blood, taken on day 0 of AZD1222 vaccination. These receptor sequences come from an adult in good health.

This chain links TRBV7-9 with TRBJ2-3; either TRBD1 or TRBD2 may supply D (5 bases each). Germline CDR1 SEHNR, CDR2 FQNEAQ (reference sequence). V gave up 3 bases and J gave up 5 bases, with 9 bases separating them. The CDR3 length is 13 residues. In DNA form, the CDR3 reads TGTGCCAGCAGCTTGGGGACCGGAGATACGCAGTATTTT. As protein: CASSLGTGDTQYF. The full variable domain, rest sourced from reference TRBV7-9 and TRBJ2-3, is DTGVSQNPRHKITKRGQNVTFRCDPISEHNRLYWYRQTLGQGPEFLTYFQNEAQLEKSRLLSDRFSAERPKGSFSTLEIQRTEQGDSAMYLCASSLGTGDTQYFGPGTRLTVL.

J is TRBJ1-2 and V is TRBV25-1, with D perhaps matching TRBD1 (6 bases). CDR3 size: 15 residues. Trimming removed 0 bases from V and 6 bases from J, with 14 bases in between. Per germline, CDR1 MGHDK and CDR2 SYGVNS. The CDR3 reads CASSEYAGATHGYTF. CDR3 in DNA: TGTGCCAGCAGTGAATATGCAGGGGCGACCCATGGCTACACCTTC.

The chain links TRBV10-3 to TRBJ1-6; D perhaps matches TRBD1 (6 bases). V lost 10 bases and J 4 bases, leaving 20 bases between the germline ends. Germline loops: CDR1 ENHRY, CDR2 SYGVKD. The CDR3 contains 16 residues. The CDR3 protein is CATLQGEGGYNSPLHF. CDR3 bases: TGTGCCACCCTCCAGGGCGAAGGGGGTTATAATTCACCCCTCCACTTT.

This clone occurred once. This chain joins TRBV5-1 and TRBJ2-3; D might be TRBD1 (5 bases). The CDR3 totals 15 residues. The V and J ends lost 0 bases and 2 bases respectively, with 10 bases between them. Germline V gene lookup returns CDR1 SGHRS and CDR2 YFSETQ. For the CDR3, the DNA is TGCGCCAGCAGCTTGGAGGGGCAGGCCACAGATACGCAGTATTTT. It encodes CASSLEGQATDTQYF.

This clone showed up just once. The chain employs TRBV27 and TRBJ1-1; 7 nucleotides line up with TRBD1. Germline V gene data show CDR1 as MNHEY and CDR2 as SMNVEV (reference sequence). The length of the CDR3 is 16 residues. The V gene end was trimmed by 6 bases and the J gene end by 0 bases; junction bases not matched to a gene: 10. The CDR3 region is CASRPRTGVVNTEAFF. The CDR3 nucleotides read TGTGCCAGCAGACCGCGGACAGGCGTAGTGAACACTGAAGCTTTCTTT.

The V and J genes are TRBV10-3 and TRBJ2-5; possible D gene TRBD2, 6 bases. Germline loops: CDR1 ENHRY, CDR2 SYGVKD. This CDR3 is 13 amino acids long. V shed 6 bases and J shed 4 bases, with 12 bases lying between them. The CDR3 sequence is CAIRAGTVETQYF. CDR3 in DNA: TGTGCCATCAGGGCCGGGACTGTAGAGACCCAGTACTTC.

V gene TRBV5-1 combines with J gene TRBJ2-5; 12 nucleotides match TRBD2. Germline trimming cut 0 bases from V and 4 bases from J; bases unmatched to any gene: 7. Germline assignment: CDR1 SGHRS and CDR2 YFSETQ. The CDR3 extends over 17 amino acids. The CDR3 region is CASSLVPVLAGGETQYF. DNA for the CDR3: TGCGCCAGCAGCTTGGTTCCTGTACTAGCGGGAGGAGAGACCCAGTACTTC. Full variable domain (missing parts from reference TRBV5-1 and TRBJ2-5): KAGVTQTPRYLIKTRGQQVTLSCSPISGHRSVSWYQQTPGQGLQFLFEYFSETQRNKGNFPGRFSGRQFSNSRSEMNVSTLELGDSALYLCASSLVPVLAGGETQYFGPGTRLLVL.

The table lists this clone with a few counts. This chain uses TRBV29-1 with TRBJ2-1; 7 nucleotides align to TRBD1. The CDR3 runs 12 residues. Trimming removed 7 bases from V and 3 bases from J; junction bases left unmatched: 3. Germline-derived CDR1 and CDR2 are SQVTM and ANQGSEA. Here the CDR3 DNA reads TGCAGCGCCTGGGACAGCTACAATGAGCAGTTCTTC. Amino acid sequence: CSAWDSYNEQFF.

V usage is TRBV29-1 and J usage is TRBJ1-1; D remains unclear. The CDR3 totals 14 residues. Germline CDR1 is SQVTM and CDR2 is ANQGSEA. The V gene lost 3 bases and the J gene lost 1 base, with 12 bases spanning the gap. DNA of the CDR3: TGCAGCGTTGATGGCCCAGGAAAGAACACTGAAGCTTTCTTT. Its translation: CSVDGPGKNTEAFF.

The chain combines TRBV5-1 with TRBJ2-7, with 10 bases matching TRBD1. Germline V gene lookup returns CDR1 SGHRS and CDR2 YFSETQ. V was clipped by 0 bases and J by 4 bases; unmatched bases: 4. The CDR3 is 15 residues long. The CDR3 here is CASSLVTGGGYEQYF. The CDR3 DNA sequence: TGCGCCAGCAGCTTGGTGACAGGGGGCGGGTACGAGCAGTACTTC.

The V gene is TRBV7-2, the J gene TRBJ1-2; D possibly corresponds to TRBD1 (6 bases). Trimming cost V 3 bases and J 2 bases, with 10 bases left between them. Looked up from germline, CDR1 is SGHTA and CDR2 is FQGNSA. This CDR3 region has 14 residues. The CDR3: CASSFGTGNYGYTF. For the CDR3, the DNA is TGTGCCAGCAGCTTTGGAACAGGGAACTATGGCTACACCTTC.

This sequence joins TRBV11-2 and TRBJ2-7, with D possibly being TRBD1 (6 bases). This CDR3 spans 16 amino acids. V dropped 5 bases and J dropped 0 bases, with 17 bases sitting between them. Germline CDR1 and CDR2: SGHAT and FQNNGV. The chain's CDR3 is CASSLFQGISSYEQYF. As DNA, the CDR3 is TGTGCCAGCAGCCTATTCCAGGGGATTAGCTCCTACGAGCAGTACTTC.

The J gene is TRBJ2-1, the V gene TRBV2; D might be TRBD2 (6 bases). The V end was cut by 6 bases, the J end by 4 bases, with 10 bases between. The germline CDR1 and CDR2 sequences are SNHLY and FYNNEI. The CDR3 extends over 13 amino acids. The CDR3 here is CASSTEGYNEQFF. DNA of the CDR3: TGTGCCAGCAGCACGGAGGGGTACAATGAGCAGTTCTTC. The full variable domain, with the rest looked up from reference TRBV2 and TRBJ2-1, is EPEVTQTPSHQVTQMGQEVILRCVPISNHLYFYWYRQILGQKVEFLVSFYNNEISEKSEIFDDQFSVERPDGSNFTLKIRSTKLEDSAMYFCASSTEGYNEQFFGPGTRLTVL.

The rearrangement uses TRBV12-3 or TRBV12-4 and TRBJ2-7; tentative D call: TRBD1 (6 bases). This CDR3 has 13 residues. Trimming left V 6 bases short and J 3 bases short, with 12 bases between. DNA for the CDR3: TGTGCCAGCAGCATTGGACAGAGCTACGAGCAGTACTTC. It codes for CASSIGQSYEQYF.

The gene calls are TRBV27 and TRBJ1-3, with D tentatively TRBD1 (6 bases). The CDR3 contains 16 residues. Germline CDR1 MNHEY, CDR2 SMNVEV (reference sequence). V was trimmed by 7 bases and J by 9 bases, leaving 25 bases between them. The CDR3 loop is CASTTLLRGPSSTIYF. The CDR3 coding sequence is TGTGCCAGCACCACACTCCTCAGGGGACCTTCGAGCACCATATATTTT.

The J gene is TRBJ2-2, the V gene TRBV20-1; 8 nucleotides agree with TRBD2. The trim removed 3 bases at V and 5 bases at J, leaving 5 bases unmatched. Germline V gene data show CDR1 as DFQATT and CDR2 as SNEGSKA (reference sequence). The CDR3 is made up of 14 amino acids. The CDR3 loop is CSASSGGPTGELFF. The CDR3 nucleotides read TGCAGTGCTAGTTCGGGAGGGCCGACCGGGGAGCTGTTTTTT.

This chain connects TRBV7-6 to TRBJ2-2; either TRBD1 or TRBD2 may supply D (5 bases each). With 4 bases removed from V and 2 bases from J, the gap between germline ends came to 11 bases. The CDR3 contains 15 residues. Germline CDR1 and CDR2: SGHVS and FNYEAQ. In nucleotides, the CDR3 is TGTGCCAGCAGCTGGGGGTTGAGCAACACCGGGGAGCTGTTTTTT. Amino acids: CASSWGLSNTGELFF. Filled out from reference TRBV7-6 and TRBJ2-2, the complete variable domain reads GAGVSQSPRYKVTKRGQDVALRCDPISGHVSLYWYRQALGQGPEFLTYFNYEAQQDKSGLPNDRFSAERPEGSISTLTIQRTEQRDSAMYRCASSWGLSNTGELFFGEGSRLTVL.

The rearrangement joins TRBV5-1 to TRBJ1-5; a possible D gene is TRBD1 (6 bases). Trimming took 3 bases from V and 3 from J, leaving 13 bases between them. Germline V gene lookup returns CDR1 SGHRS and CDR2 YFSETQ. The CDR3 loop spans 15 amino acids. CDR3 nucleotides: TGCGCCAGCAGCTCGGGATACAGGGACAATCAGCCCCAGCATTTT. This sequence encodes CASSSGYRDNQPQHF.

CDR3 sequence reads: CASSDGLAGFNEQFF. CDR3 DNA sequence: TGTGCCAGCAGTGATGGACTAGCGGGATTCAATGAGCAGTTCTTC. This sequence joins TRBV25-1 and TRBJ2-1; 12 positions agree with TRBD2. Unmatched junction bases numbered 3, after V lost 3 bases and J lost 6 bases. The CDR3 covers 15 residues. Germline V lookup: CDR1 MGHDK, CDR2 SYGVNS.

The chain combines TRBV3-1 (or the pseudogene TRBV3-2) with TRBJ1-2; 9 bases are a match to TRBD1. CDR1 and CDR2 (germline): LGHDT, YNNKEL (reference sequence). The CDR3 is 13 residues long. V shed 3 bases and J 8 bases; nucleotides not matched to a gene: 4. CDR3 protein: CASSQGQGKGYTF. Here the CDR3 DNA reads TGTGCCAGCAGCCAGGGACAGGGTAAAGGCTACACCTTC.

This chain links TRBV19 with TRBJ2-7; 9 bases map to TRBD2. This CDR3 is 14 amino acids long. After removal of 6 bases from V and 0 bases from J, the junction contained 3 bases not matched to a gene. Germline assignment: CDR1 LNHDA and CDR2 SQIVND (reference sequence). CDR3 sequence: CASSTSGPSYEQYF. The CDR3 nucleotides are TGTGCCAGTAGCACTAGCGGGCCCTCCTACGAGCAGTACTTC.

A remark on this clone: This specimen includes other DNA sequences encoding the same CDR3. CDR3 in DNA: TGTGCCAGCAGTTACTCGAGAGGGAACACTGAAGCTTTCTTT. Translated, it gives CASSYSRGNTEAFF. The chain carries TRBV6-5 and TRBJ1-1; no clear D gene. Germline CDR1 and CDR2: MNHEY and SVGAGI. Trimming took 0 bases from V and 1 from J, leaving 6 bases between them. CDR3 size: 14 residues.

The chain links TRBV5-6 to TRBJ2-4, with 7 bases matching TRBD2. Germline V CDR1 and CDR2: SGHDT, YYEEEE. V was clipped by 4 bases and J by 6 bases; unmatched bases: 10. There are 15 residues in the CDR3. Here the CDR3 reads CASSRGTTPVNIQYF. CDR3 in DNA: TGTGCCAGCAGCCGGGGGACTACCCCTGTAAACATTCAGTACTTC.

The CDR3 DNA is TGTGCCAGCAGTGATGAACGAATGGCTAGGGACAGTAGCAATCAGCCCCAGCATTTT. Protein sequence: CASSDERMARDSSNQPQHF. This sequence joins TRBV6-1 and TRBJ1-5; 7 nucleotides line up with TRBD1. This CDR3 contains 19 residues. CDR1 is MNHNS and CDR2 is SASEGT in the germline V gene. V lost 3 bases to trimming and J lost 0 bases; unmatched junction nucleotides: 14.

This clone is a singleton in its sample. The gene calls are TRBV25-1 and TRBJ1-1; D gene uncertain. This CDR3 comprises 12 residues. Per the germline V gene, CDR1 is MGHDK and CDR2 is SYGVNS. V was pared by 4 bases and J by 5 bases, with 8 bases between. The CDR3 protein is CASSAWRTEAFF. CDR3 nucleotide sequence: TGTGCCAGCAGTGCCTGGAGGACTGAAGCTTTCTTT.

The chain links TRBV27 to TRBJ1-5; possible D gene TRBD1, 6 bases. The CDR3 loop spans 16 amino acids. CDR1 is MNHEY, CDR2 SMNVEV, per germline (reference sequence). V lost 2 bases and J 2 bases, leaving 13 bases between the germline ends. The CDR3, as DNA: TGTGCCAGCAGTTTAAGTCCGGGACAAGGCAATCAGCCCCAGCATTTT. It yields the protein CASSLSPGQGNQPQHF.

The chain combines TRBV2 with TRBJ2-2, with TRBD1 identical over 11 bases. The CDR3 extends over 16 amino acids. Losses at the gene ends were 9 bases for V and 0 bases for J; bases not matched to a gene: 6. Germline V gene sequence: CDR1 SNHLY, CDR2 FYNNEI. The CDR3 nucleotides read TGTGCCAGTGGGGACAGGGGGTTCTCGAACACCGGGGAGCTGTTTTTT. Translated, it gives CASGDRGFSNTGELFF.

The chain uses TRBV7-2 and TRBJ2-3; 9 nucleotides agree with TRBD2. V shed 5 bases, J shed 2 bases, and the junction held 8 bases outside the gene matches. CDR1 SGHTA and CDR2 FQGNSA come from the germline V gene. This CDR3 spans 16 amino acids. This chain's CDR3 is CASSPGLARYTDTQYF. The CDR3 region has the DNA TGTGCCAGCAGCCCAGGACTAGCGAGATACACAGATACGCAGTATTTT.